Shown below are 17 T cell receptor beta chains from a single sample sequenced in a study of T cell responses to AZD1222 COVID-19 vaccine. TCRdb's table, derived via immunoSEQ multiplex PCR, lists solely in-frame clones and lacks some. The sample holds more than 85,000 clones, over 90% seen once. Sequences were derived from peripheral blood, sampled 28 days after the second AZD1222 dose. The source is an adult who received the AZD1222 COVID-19 vaccine.

The chain uses TRBV6-6 and TRBJ1-1; no firm D call. The CDR3 sequence is 12 residues long. Germline CDR1 MNHNY, CDR2 SVGAGI (reference sequence). Trimming removed 4 bases from V and 0 bases from J, with 3 bases in between. The DNA for the CDR3 is TGTGCCAGCAGTTTCTTGAACACTGAAGCTTTCTTT. Its translation: CASSFLNTEAFF.

Points on this clone: Compared with germline, one end of the junction differs, possibly owing to a read error. This sequence joins TRBV20-1 and TRBJ1-2, with 8 bases fitting TRBD1. Per the germline V gene, CDR1 is DFQATT and CDR2 is SNEGSKA (reference sequence). CDR3 length equals 10 residues. Here the CDR3 DNA reads TGCAGTGCTAGACGTGGACAGGGAGCCTTC. It specifies CSARRGQGAF.

The gene calls are TRBV19 and TRBJ1-1, with TRBD1 matching over 11 bases. This CDR3 region has 13 residues. Unmatched junction bases numbered 6, after V lost 5 bases and J lost 10 bases. Germline-derived CDR1 and CDR2 are LNHDA and SQIVND (reference sequence). DNA for the CDR3: TGTGCCAGTAGTTCCCAGGACAGGGGGCTAGCTTTCTTT. Encoded protein: CASSSQDRGLAFF.

This chain links TRBV6-2 or TRBV6-3 with TRBJ1-5; no clear D. The CDR3 loop spans 15 amino acids. Trimming cost V 0 bases and J 3 bases, with 9 bases left between them. The V gene's germline CDR1 is MNHEY and CDR2 SVGEGT. CDR3 in amino acids: CASSYSRADNQPQHF. The CDR3 DNA reads as TGTGCCAGCAGTTACTCGAGGGCAGACAATCAGCCCCAGCATTTT.

Notes on this clone: Sequence at one end of the junction differs from germline and may be a read error. V usage is TRBV7-9 and J usage is TRBJ1-3, with TRBD1 matching over 9 bases. This CDR3 has 15 residues. Germline assignment: CDR1 SEHNR and CDR2 FQNEAQ (reference sequence). For the CDR3, the DNA is TGTGCCAGCACCTTATGGGACAGGGCCGGAAACACCATATATTTT. It codes for CASTLWDRAGNTIYF.

This chain links TRBV6-5 with TRBJ2-7; TRBD2 agrees at 10 bases. CDR3 length: 14 residues. The V and J ends lost 5 bases and 6 bases, in that order; junction bases with no gene match: 7. The germline CDR1 and CDR2 sequences are MNHEY and SVGAGI. As DNA, the CDR3 is TGTGCCAGCAGTAAGACTAGCGGGTATCGCGAGCAGTACTTC. It is translated as CASSKTSGYREQYF.

This clone came up once. This rearrangement joins TRBV12-3 or TRBV12-4 to TRBJ2-7; possible D gene TRBD2, 5 bases. This CDR3 has 13 residues. V was shortened by 7 bases and J by 0 bases, with 10 bases between the two germline ends. CDR3 DNA sequence: TGTGCCAGCAACCGACGGGGCTCCTACGAGCAGTACTTC. Translated: CASNRRGSYEQYF.

The J gene is TRBJ2-2, the V gene TRBV3-1 (or the pseudogene TRBV3-2); weak D call: TRBD2 (6 bases). The CDR3 spans 14 residues. The V gene's germline CDR1 is LGHDT and CDR2 YNNKEL (reference sequence). With 0 bases removed from V and 5 bases from J, the gap between germline ends came to 7 bases. CDR3 DNA: TGTGCCAGCAGCCAAGAGACTAGAACCGGGGAGCTGTTTTTT. It specifies CASSQETRTGELFF.

The chain uses TRBV27 and TRBJ1-2, with TRBD1 identical over 7 bases. This CDR3 is built from 13 residues. Losses at the gene ends were 2 bases for V and 4 bases for J; bases not matched to a gene: 1. CDR1 is MNHEY and CDR2 is SMNVEV in the germline V gene (reference sequence). CDR3 in amino acids: CASSLRQGYGYTF. DNA of the CDR3: TGTGCCAGCAGTTTAAGACAGGGCTATGGCTACACCTTC.

This clone was observed a handful of times. This rearrangement joins TRBV7-9 to TRBJ1-2; tentatively, D is TRBD1 (6 bases). This CDR3 contains 15 residues. In germline, CDR1 is SEHNR, CDR2 FQNEAQ (reference sequence). V shed 0 bases and J shed 2 bases, with 10 bases lying between them. CDR3 region: CASSLAGHKNYGYTF. CDR3 bases: TGTGCCAGCAGCTTAGCGGGACACAAAAACTATGGCTACACCTTC.

The gene calls are TRBV10-2 and TRBJ1-2, with a possible D match to TRBD1 (6 bases). Trimming cost V 0 bases and J 8 bases, with 16 bases left between them. Germline loops: CDR1 WSHSY, CDR2 SAAADI. This CDR3 spans 15 amino acids. CDR3 sequence: CASSESTTGNRGYTF. In DNA, the CDR3 is TGCGCCAGCAGTGAGTCGACCACAGGGAACAGGGGCTACACCTTC.

CDR3 residues: CASSPPGPSYEQYF. DNA of the CDR3: TGTGCCAGCTCACCACCGGGACCCTCCTACGAGCAGTACTTC. V and J are TRBV18 and TRBJ2-7; the D call may be TRBD1 or TRBD2 (5 bases each). Germline V gives CDR1 KGHSH, CDR2 LQKENI. V was trimmed by 0 bases and J by 0 bases, leaving 6 bases between them. This CDR3 has 14 amino acids.

The chain joins TRBV5-1 to TRBJ2-1; perhaps D is TRBD1 or TRBD2 (5 bases each). The CDR3 covers 15 residues. V lost 0 bases and J lost 2, with 9 bases in between. Germline V gives CDR1 SGHRS, CDR2 YFSETQ. The CDR3 DNA is TGCGCCAGCAGCTTGGCCCCGGGGCCCTACAATGAGCAGTTCTTC. Protein sequence: CASSLAPGPYNEQFF.

The V gene is TRBV2, the J gene TRBJ2-2; D call uncertain. There are 15 residues in the CDR3. V was clipped by 7 bases and J by 2 bases, with 14 bases between them. In germline, CDR1 is SNHLY, CDR2 FYNNEI. CDR3 protein: CASKIRETNTGELFF. As DNA, the CDR3 is TGTGCCAGCAAAATAAGAGAGACAAACACCGGGGAGCTGTTTTTT.

The CDR3 reads CASSRYWSSNQPQHF. The CDR3 DNA is TGCGCCAGCAGCCGCTACTGGAGCAGCAATCAGCCCCAGCATTTT. This rearrangement joins TRBV4-1 to TRBJ1-5; D remains unclear. The CDR3 covers 15 residues. The V and J ends lost 4 bases and 1 base respectively, with 11 bases between them. Germline CDR1 MGHRA, CDR2 YSYEKL.

Only one count was recorded for this clone. V gene TRBV27 combines with J gene TRBJ1-5; TRBD1 agrees at 11 bases. CDR3 length: 14 residues. V dropped 4 bases and J dropped 5; count of bases not matched to a gene: 1. Germline CDR1 reads MNHEY; CDR2 reads SMNVEV (reference sequence). The CDR3 is CASSSGQGDQPQHF. CDR3 bases: TGTGCCAGCAGTTCGGGACAGGGGGATCAGCCCCAGCATTTT.

This clone was counted a single time. The V gene is TRBV10-2, the J gene TRBJ1-2; D gene ambiguous. With 0 bases removed from V and 4 bases from J, the gap between germline ends came to 15 bases. Germline V gives CDR1 WSHSY, CDR2 SAAADI. This CDR3 contains 16 residues. CDR3 coding DNA: TGCGCCAGCAGTGAGTCGTTAGCGGCGCCTGTCTATGGCTACACCTTC. It yields the protein CASSESLAAPVYGYTF.